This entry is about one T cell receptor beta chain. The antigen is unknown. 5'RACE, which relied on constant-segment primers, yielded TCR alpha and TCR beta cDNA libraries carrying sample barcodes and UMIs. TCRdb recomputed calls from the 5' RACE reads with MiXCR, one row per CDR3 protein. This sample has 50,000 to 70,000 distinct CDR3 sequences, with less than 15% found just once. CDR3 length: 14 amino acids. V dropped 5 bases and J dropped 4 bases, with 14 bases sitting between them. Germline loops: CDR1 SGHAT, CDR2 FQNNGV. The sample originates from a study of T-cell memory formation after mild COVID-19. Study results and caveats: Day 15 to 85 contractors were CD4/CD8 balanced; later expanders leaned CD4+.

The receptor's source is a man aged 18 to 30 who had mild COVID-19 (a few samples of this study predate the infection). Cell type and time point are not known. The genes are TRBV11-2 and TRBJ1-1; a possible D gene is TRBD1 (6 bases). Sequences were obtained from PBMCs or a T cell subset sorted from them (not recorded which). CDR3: CASSPHRDGTEAFF. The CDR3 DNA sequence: TGTGCCAGCAGCCCCCACAGGGATGGCACTGAAGCTTTCTTT.